This record looks at one T cell receptor beta chain sequence and its context. This entry comes from a study of blood T cell repertoires in COVID-19. The table came from immunoSEQ multiplex PCR; TCRdb's copy has only in-frame clones and leaves some out. The sample lists over 70,000 clones, around three quarters occurring once. This clonotype originated in a woman over 75 with acute or convalescent COVID-19. The sequenced sample consisted of peripheral blood.

The CDR3 region has the DNA TGTGCCAGCAGCCAAGAATCGGGAACCGGGGAGCTGTTTTTT. Translating it yields CASSQESGTGELFF. This chain joins TRBV3-1 (or the pseudogene TRBV3-2) and TRBJ2-2, with D perhaps matching TRBD2 (5 bases). Germline V gene data show CDR1 as LGHDT and CDR2 as YNNKEL (reference sequence). V was clipped by 0 bases and J by 5 bases, with 7 bases between them. The CDR3 has 14 amino acids.